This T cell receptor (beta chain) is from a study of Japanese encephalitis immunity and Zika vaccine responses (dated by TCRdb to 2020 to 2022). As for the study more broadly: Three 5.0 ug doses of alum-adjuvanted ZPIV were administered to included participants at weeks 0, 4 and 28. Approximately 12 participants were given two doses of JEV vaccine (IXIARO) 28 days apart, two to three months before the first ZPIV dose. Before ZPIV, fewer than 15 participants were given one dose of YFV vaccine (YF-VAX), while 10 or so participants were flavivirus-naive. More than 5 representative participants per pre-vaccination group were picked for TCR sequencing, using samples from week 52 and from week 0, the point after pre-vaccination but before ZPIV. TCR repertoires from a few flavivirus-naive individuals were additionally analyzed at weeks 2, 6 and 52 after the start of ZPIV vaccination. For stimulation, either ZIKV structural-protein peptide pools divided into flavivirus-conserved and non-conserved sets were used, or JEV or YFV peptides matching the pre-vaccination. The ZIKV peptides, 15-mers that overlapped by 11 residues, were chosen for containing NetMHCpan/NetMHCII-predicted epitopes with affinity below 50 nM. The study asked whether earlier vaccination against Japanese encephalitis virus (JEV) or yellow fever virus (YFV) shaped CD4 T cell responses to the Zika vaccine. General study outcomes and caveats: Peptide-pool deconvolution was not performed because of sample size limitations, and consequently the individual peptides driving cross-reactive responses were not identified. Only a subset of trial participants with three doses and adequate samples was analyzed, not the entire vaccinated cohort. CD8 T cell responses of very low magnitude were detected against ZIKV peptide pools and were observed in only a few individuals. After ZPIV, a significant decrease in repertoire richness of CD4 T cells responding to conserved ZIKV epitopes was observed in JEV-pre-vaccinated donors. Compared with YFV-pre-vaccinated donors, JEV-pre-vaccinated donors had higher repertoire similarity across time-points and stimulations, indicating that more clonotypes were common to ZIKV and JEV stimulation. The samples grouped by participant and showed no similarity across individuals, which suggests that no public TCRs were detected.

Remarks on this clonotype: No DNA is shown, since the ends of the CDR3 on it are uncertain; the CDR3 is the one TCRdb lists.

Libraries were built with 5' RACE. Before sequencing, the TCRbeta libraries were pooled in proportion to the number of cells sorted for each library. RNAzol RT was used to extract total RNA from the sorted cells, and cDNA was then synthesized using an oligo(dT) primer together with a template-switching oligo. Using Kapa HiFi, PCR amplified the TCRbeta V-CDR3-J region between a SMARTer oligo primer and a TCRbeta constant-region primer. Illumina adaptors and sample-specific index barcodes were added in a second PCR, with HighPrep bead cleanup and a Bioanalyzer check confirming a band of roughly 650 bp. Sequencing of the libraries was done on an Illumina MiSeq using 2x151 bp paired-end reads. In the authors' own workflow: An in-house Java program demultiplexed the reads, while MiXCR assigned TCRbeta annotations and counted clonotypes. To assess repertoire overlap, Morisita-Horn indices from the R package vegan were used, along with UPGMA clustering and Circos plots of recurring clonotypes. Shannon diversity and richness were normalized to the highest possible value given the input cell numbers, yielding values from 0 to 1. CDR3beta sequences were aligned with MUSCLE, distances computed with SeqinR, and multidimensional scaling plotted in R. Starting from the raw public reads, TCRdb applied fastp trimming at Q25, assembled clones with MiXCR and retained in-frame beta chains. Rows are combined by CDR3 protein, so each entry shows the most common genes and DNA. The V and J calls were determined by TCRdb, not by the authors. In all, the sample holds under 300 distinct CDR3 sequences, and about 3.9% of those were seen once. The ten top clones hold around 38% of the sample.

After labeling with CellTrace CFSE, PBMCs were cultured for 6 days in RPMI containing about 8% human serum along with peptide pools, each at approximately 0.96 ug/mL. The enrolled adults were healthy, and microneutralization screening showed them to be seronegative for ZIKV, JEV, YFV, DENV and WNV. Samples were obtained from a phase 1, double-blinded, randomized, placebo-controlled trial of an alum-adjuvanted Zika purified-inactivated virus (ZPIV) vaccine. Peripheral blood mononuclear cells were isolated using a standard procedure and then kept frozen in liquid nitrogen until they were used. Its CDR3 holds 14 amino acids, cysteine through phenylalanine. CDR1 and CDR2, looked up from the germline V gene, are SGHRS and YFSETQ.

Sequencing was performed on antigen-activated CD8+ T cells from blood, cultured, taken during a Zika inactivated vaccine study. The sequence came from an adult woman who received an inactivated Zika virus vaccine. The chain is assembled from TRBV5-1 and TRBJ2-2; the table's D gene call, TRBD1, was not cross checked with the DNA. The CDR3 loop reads CASSRRQDAGSCFF.